The sequence of this T cell receptor (beta chain) was determined in a study of Ad26.COV2.S vaccination and SARS-CoV-2 variants (dated by TCRdb to about 2021). Describing the broader study: Vaccine-arm donors came from COV1001, a multicentre, randomized, double-blind, placebo-controlled phase I-IIa trial of Ad26.COV2.S in healthy adults. Ad26.COV2.S was administered intramuscularly at a dose of 5x10^10 or 1x10^11 viral particles, either as one shot or as two shots given 56 days apart. Sequencing of the TCRbeta repertoire served to evaluate the specificity and breadth of SARS-CoV-2-reactive T cell receptors following Ad26.COV2.S vaccination. A total of around 32 samples were included in the TCR-sequenced set, comprising about 20 Ad26.COV2.S vaccine recipients, 5 placebo recipients and 8 SARS-CoV-2 convalescent individuals. Participants in the trial were split at random into five groups of five each, receiving low-dose or high-dose Ad26.COV2.S once or twice, or else placebo on both occasions. Throughout the experiments and outcome assessment, investigators stayed blinded to trial group allocation. General study outcomes and caveats: Higher spike-specific TCR breadth was observed in Ad26.COV2.S recipients than in placebo recipients (P = 0.0014). The study was not powered for comparison of responses between vaccine doses or regimens. It was noted by the authors that total T cell responses may have been underestimated by the TCR breadth and depth analyses. After vaccination, spike-specific CD8+ and CD4+ T cell responses were reported to show substantial breadth. Vaccine and placebo recipients had similar non-spike TCR breadth, a finding consistent with the vaccine containing only spike.

The germline V and J ends show losses of 2 bases and 2 bases respectively, and no gene match explains 13 bases of the junction. The CDR3 measures 17 amino acids from cysteine to phenylalanine. The read is trimmed to its CDR3 DNA, 51 bases read in frame from base 1. CDR1 and CDR2 were assigned from the germline V gene (reference sequence) as SGHNT and YYREEE. The immunoSEQ Assay was used to sequence TCRbeta CDR3 regions. After extraction, genomic DNA underwent amplification by bias-controlled multiplex PCR, followed by high-throughput sequencing. In the source study's methods: Collapsing and filtering of sequences were performed to quantify the absolute abundance of each unique TCRbeta CDR3 region. T cell fraction was estimated by normalization of TCRbeta template counts to usable DNA, with usable DNA being measured through amplification of reference genes present in all nucleated cells. Repertoire TCRs were annotated as SARS-CoV-2-specific when V gene, CDR3 amino acid sequence and J gene were exactly matched to a known reactive TCR set. The reference SARS-CoV-2 TCR set came from MIRA and was filtered for enrichment in COVID-19-positive ImmuneCODE repertoires, removing public or cross-reactive TCRs. Using the MIRA antigens, annotated TCRs were further analysed by specific ORF or by position within an ORF. Depth was the summed frequency of annotated unique rearrangements, while breadth was defined as annotated unique rearrangements over total unique productive rearrangements. Two-sided Wilcoxon rank-sum tests were applied when comparing TCR breadth between groups. TCRdb stores this immuneACCESS table with in-frame sequences only. Part of the clones is absent; in the studies checked, under half of the shortfall reflects unresolved V genes, and no reason is known for the rest. Clone size and the V and J calls come from that table; the DNA yielded D and trimming. The sample yields under 600,000 clones; nearly 90% were counted once. The ten biggest clones cover approximately 1.7% of the sample.

This specimen's treatment or condition label, interpreted: over 15 received Ad26.COV2.S at low or high dose, single or two shots; 5 received placebo; per-sample allocation not given. Repertoires of vaccine and placebo recipients were sequenced from samples taken on day 63 after the first injection. Between 29 July and 7 August 2020, Cohort 1b enrolled 20 to 30 adults aged 18-55 years at one site in Boston, USA. Ad26.COV2.S consisted of a replication-incompetent adenovirus type 26 vector by which a prefusion-stabilized SARS-CoV-2 spike protein from the original Wuhan strain was expressed. This clone was seen just once. Its binding antigen is unknown. Per-nucleotide qualities are absent, and no much larger clonotype sits a single base away.

The chain is encoded by TRBV5-4 joined to TRBJ2-7; a stretch of 7 junction bases matches TRBD2. The sample consisted of peripheral blood, taken in a trial of Ad26.COV2.S vaccine versus placebo. This TCR was recovered from a person aged 18-65 years who received the Ad26.COV2.S COVID-19 vaccine or a placebo. The DNA sequence is as follows: TGTGCCAGCAGCTTACAAGGGTGGACTAGTCGAGCCTACGAGCAGTACTTC. Translated, this is CASSLQGWTSRAYEQYF. When the CDR3 is completed using the reference TRBV5-4 and TRBJ2-7 genes on either side, the full variable domain is ETGVTQSPTHLIKTRGQQVTLRCSSQSGHNTVSWYQQALGQGPQFIFQYYREEENGRGNFPPRFSGLQFPNYSSELNVNALELDDSALYLCASSLQGWTSRAYEQYFGPGTRLTVT.